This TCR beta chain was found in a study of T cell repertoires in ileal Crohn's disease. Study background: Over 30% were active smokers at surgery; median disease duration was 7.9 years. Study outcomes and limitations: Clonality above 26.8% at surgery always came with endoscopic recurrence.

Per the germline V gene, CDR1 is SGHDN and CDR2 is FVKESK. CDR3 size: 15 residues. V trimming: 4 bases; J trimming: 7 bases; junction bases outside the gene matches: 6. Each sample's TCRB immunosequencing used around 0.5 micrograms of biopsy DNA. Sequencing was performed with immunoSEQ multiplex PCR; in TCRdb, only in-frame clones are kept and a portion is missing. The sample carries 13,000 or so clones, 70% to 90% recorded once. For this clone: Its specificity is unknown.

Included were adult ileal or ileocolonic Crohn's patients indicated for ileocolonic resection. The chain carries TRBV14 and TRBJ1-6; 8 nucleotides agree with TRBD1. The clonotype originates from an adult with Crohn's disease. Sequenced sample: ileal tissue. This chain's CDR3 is CASSLRDRLNSPLHF. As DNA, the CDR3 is TGTGCCAGCAGCCTAAGGGACAGGTTAAATTCACCCCTCCACTTT.